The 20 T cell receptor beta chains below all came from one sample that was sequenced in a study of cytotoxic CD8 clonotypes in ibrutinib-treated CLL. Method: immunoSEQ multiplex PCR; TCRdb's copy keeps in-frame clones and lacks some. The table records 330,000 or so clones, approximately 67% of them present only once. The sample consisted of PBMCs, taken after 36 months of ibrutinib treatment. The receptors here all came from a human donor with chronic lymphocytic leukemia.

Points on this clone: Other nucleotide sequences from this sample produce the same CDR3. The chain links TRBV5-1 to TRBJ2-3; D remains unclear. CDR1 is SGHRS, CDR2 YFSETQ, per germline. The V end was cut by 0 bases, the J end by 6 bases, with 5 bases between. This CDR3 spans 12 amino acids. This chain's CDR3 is CASSLVGDTQYF. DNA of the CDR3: TGCGCCAGCAGCTTGGTGGGCGATACGCAGTATTTT.

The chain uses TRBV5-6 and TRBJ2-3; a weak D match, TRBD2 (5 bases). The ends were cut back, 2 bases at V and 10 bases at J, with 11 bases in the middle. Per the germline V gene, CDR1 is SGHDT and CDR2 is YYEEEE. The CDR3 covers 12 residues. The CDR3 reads CASSFRGQSQYF. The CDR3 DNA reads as TGTGCCAGCAGCTTTCGAGGGCAATCGCAGTATTTT.

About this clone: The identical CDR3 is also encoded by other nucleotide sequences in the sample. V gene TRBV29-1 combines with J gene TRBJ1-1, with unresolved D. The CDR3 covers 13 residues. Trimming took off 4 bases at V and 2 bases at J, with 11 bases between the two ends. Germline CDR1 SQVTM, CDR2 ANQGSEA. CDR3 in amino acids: CSVAGRLNTEAFF. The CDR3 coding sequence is TGCAGCGTTGCGGGCAGACTAAACACTGAAGCTTTCTTT.

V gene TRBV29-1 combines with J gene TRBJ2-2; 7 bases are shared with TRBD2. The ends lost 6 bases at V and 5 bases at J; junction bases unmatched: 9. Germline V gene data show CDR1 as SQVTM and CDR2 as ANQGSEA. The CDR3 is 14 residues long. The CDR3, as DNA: TGCAGCGTAGCCAGCGGGATCCGAACCGGGGAGCTGTTTTTT. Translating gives CSVASGIRTGELFF.

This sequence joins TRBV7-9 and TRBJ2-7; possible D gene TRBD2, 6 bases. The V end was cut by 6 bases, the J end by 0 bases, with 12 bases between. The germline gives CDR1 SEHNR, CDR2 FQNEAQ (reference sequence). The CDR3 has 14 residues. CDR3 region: CASSVAGSSYEQYF. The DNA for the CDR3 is TGTGCCAGCAGTGTGGCGGGAAGCTCCTACGAGCAGTACTTC.

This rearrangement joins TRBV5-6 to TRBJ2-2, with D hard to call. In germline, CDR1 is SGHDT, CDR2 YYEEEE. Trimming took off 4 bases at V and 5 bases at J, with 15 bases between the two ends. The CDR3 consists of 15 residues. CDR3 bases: TGTGCCAGCAGCATGACTTCCCCGAGGACCGGGGAGCTGTTTTTT. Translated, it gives CASSMTSPRTGELFF.

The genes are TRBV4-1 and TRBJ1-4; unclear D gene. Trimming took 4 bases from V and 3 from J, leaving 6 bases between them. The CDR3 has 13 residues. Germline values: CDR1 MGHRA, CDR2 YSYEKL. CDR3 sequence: CASSLHSNEKLFF. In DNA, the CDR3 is TGCGCCAGCAGCCTACACTCTAATGAAAAACTGTTTTTT.

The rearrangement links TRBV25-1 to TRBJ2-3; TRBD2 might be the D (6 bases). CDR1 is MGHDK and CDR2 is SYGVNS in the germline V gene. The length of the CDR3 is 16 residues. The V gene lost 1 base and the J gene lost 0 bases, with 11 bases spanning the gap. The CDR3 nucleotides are TGTGCCAGCAGTGAATCTTGGGGGACTAGCACAGATACGCAGTATTTT. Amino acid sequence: CASSESWGTSTDTQYF. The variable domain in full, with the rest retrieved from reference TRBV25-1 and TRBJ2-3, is EADIYQTPRYLVIGTGKKITLECSQTMGHDKMYWYQQDPGMELHLIHYSYGVNSTEKGDLSSESTVSRIRTEHFPLTLESARPSHTSQYLCASSESWGTSTDTQYFGPGTRLTVL.

DNA of the CDR3: TGTGCCAGCAGTGAATATAGCGGGGTGAGCACAGATACGCAGTATTTT. The encoded protein is CASSEYSGVSTDTQYF. V usage is TRBV25-1 and J usage is TRBJ2-3, with 8 bases that match TRBD2. Trimming at V came to 0 bases and at J to 0 bases, leaving 2 bases not matched to a gene. Germline CDR1 is MGHDK and CDR2 is SYGVNS. This CDR3 region has 16 residues.

In DNA, the CDR3 is TGCGCCAGCAGCCAGGACAGGGGTATAAACACCATATATTTT. Protein sequence: CASSQDRGINTIYF. The chain joins TRBV4-3 to TRBJ1-3, with TRBD1 identical over 9 bases. The CDR3 is made up of 14 amino acids. J lost 6 bases, V lost 3 bases, and 3 bases had no gene match. In germline, CDR1 is LGHNA, CDR2 YSLEER.

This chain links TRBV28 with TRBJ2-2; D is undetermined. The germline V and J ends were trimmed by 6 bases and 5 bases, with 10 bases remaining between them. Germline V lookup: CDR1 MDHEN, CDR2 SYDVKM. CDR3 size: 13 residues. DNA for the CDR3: TGTGCCAGCAGCCGCCCCGTTACCGGGGAGCTGTTTTTT. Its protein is CASSRPVTGELFF.

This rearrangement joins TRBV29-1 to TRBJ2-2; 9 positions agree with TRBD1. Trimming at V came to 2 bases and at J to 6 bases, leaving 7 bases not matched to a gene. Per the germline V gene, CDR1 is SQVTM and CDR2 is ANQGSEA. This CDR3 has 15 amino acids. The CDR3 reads CSVEPGQGKPGELFF. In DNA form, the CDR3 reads TGCAGCGTTGAACCGGGACAGGGAAAGCCCGGGGAGCTGTTTTTT.

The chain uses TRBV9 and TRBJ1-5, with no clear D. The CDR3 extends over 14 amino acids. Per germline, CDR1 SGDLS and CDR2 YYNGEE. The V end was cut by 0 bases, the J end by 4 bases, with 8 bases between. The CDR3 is CASSVGLGNQPQHF. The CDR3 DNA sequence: TGTGCCAGCAGCGTAGGTTTAGGGAATCAGCCCCAGCATTTT. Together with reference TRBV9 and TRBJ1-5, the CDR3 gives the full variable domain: DSGVTQTPKHLITATGQRVTLRCSPRSGDLSVYWYQQSLDQGLQFLIQYYNGEERAKGNILERFSAQQFPDLHSELNLSSLELGDSALYFCASSVGLGNQPQHFGDGTRLSIL.

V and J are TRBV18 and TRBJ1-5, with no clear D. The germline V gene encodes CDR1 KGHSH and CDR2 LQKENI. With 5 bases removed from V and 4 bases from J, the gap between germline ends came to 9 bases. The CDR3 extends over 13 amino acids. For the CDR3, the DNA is TGTGCCAGCTCATCCGACGGGAATCAGCCCCAGCATTTT. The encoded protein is CASSSDGNQPQHF.

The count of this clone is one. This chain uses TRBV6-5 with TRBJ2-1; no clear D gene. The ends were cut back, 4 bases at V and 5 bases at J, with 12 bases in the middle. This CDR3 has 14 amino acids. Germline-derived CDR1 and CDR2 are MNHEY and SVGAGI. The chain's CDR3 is CASSSPGRNNEQFF. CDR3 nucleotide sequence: TGTGCCAGCAGTTCTCCCGGACGCAACAATGAGCAGTTCTTC.

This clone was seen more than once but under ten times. For the CDR3, the DNA is TGTGCCAGTAGTAGACAGGGGAGGCACCAGCATTTT. This sequence encodes CASSRQGRHQHF. V usage is TRBV19 and J usage is TRBJ1-5, with TRBD1 matching 8 bases. Trimming at V came to 4 bases and at J to 12 bases, leaving 5 bases not matched to a gene. Per germline, CDR1 LNHDA and CDR2 SQIVND (reference sequence). The CDR3 consists of 12 residues.

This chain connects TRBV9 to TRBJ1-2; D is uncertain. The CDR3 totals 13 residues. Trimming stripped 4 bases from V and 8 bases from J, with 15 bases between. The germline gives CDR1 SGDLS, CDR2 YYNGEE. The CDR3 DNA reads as TGTGCCAGCAGCACCCCCGGTAGGCCGGGCTACACCTTC. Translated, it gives CASSTPGRPGYTF.

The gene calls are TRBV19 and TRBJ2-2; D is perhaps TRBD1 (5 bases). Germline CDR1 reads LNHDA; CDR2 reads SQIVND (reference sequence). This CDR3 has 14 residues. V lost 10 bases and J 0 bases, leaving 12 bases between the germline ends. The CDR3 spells CATTSGTNTGELFF. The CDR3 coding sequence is TGTGCCACCACGTCAGGGACGAACACCGGGGAGCTGTTTTTT.

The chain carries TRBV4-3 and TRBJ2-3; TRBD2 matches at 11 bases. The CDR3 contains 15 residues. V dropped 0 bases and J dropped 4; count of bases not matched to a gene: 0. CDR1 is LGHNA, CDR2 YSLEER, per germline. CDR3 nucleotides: TGCGCCAGCAGCCAAGAGGGACTAGCGGCAGATACGCAGTATTTT. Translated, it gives CASSQEGLAADTQYF.

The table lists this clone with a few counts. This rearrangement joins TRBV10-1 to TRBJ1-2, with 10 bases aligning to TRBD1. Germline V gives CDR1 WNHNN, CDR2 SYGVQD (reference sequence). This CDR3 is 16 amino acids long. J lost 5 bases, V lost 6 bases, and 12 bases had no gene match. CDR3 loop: CASRVAGQGLAYGYTF. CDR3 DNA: TGCGCCAGCAGGGTAGCGGGACAGGGGCTTGCATATGGCTACACCTTC.